Listed below are T cell receptor beta chains from one sample, sequenced in a study of yellow fever vaccine responses in identical twins. TCRdb re-called the RT-PCR reads through MiXCR, storing one row per CDR3 protein. The sample has around 4,300 distinct CDR3 sequences, 73% seen once. Sequenced here: T cells from blood (PBMCs), unsorted or a sorted subset (not recorded which), sampled before or after yellow fever vaccination (not recorded which). These receptor sequences come from a woman under 30 who received the yellow fever vaccine. CDR3s include the opening cysteine and the closing phenylalanine or tryptophan. The order of the fields is J gene, D gene, clone size, V gene, CDR3 protein, CDR3 DNA. The D gene is left open where the match is weak. Clone size is given for some rows only: seen once, a few or many times, or a class if the clone is expanded.

>TRBJ2-7|TRBD2|NA|TRBV4-3
CASSQDRGGSPYEQYF
TGCGCCAGCAGCCAAGATCGGGGAGGGAGCCCCTACGAGCAGTACTTC
>TRBJ2-1|NA|NA|TRBV29-1
CSGGLDLSYNEQFF
TGCAGCGGAGGGTTGGACCTCTCCTACAATGAGCAGTTCTTC
>TRBJ2-7|TRBD2|NA|TRBV20-1
CSAIVKRDPYEQYF
TGCAGTGCGATTGTTAAGCGGGACCCATACGAGCAGTACTTC
>TRBJ1-5|NA|NA|TRBV2
CASSDVGYSNQPQHF
TGTGCCAGCAGTGACGTGGGTTATAGCAATCAGCCCCAGCATTTT
>TRBJ2-5|NA|NA|TRBV28
CAVQRRSQETQYF
TGTGCCGTCCAACGGCGGAGCCAAGAGACCCAGTACTTC
>TRBJ2-7|NA|NA|TRBV11-2
CASSLESGPGTSYEQYF
TGTGCCAGCAGCTTAGAGTCCGGGCCCGGGACGTCCTACGAGCAGTACTTC
>TRBJ2-1|TRBD1|NA|TRBV5-1
CASSVGQGIDEQFF
TGCGCCAGCAGCGTAGGACAGGGGATAGATGAGCAGTTCTTC
>TRBJ2-5|NA|NA|TRBV20-1
CSARGEGETETQYF
TGCAGTGCTAGAGGGGAAGGAGAAACTGAGACCCAGTACTTC
>TRBJ1-1|NA|NA|TRBV7-8
CASSPAGHTEAFF
TGTGCCAGCAGCCCCGCGGGGCACACTGAAGCTTTCTTT
>TRBJ1-2|NA|NA|TRBV3-1
CASSQDEDHATLYGYTF
TGTGCCAGCAGCCAAGATGAGGACCACGCGACCTTATATGGCTACACCTTC
>TRBJ2-1|TRBD2|NA|TRBV11-2
CASSGTSDEQFF
TGTGCCAGCAGCGGGACTAGCGATGAGCAGTTCTTC
>TRBJ1-1|NA|NA|TRBV7-9
CASSLPDGVAFF
TGTGCCAGCAGCTTACCGGACGGGGTAGCTTTCTTT
>TRBJ2-5|NA|few|TRBV7-9
CASSLKGKETQYF
TGTGCCAGCAGCTTAAAGGGGAAAGAGACCCAGTACTTC
>TRBJ1-4|TRBD1|NA|TRBV29-1
CSATDRGGKLFF
TGCAGCGCTACGGACAGGGGAGGAAAACTGTTTTTT
>TRBJ2-5|TRBD1|NA|TRBV29-1
CSAHRGYQETQYF
TGCAGCGCCCACAGGGGGTACCAAGAGACCCAGTACTTC
>TRBJ2-1|NA|once|TRBV25-1
CAAGGSKQFF
TGTGCCGCAGGGGGGAGCAAGCAGTTCTTC
>TRBJ2-7|TRBD2|NA|TRBV4-3
CASSQVGAGYYEQYF
TGCGCCAGCAGCCAAGTTGGAGCGGGATACTACGAGCAGTACTTC
>TRBJ2-7|NA|NA|TRBV7-6
CASSLAASYEQYF
TGTGCCAGCAGCTTAGCGGCGAGCTACGAGCAGTACTTC
>TRBJ2-1|TRBD2|NA|TRBV6-2/TRBV6-3
CASSSGREGVPYNEQFF
TGTGCCAGCAGTTCAGGGCGGGAGGGCGTCCCTTACAATGAGCAGTTCTTC
>TRBJ2-7|NA|NA|TRBV29-1
CSVLPRESSYEQYF
TGCAGCGTTTTACCCAGGGAGAGCTCCTACGAGCAGTACTTC
>TRBJ2-5|NA|NA|TRBV12-3/TRBV12-4
CASRQLLETQYF
TGTGCCAGCCGACAGCTCTTGGAGACCCAGTACTTC
>TRBJ2-1|TRBD2|NA|TRBV4-3
CASSPGLAYHNEQFF
TGCGCCAGCAGCCCCGGACTAGCTTACCACAATGAGCAGTTCTTC
>TRBJ2-7|NA|NA|TRBV20-1
CSASVGTYEQYF
TGCAGTGCTAGTGTCGGCACCTACGAGCAGTACTTC
>TRBJ2-5|NA|once|TRBV7-6
CASSLEGYQETQYF
TGTGCTAGCAGCTTAGAGGGGTACCAAGAGACCCAGTACTTC
>TRBJ2-3|TRBD2|NA|TRBV2
CASSEPSGRTPDTQYF
TGTGCCAGCAGTGAACCTAGCGGGAGAACCCCAGATACGCAGTATTTT
>TRBJ1-1|NA|NA|TRBV10-3
CAISESGGGTEAFF
TGTGCCATCAGTGAGTCGGGCGGAGGCACTGAAGCTTTCTTT
>TRBJ2-1|NA|few|TRBV12-3/TRBV12-4
CASSSYSGSSSYNEQFF
TGTGCCAGCAGTTCCTACAGCGGCAGTAGCTCCTACAATGAGCAGTTCTTC
>TRBJ2-7|TRBD1|NA|TRBV9
CASSPRQGGYEQYF
TGTGCCAGCAGCCCACGACAGGGTGGGTACGAGCAGTACTTC
>TRBJ2-2|NA|few|TRBV29-1
CSGRTSAGELFF
TGCAGCGGCCGGACATCGGCCGGGGAGCTGTTTTTT
>TRBJ2-1|NA|NA|TRBV7-9
CASHGSSTYNEQFF
TGTGCCAGCCATGGGTCCTCCACCTACAATGAGCAGTTCTTC
>TRBJ2-2|TRBD2|NA|TRBV9
CASSVFAGVTGELFF
TGTGCCAGCAGCGTATTCGCGGGAGTCACCGGGGAGCTGTTTTTT
>TRBJ2-1|TRBD2|NA|TRBV10-1
CASSMREGPRFF
TGCGCCAGCAGTATGCGGGAGGGCCCGCGGTTCTTC
>TRBJ2-3|TRBD2|NA|TRBV11-2
CASSLLSGGDTDTQYF
TGTGCCAGCAGCTTACTTAGCGGGGGGGACACAGATACGCAGTATTTT
>TRBJ1-5|NA|NA|TRBV28
CASSPLGRDQPQHF
TGTGCCAGCAGTCCCCTCGGCCGGGACCAGCCCCAGCATTTT
>TRBJ2-1|NA|NA|TRBV20-1
CSARDPSGTGFGEQFF
TGCAGTGCTAGAGATCCATCCGGGACTGGCTTTGGTGAGCAGTTCTTC
>TRBJ1-2|NA|NA|TRBV10-1
CASMFGHNNYGYTF
TGCGCCAGCATGTTTGGACACAATAACTATGGCTACACCTTC
>TRBJ2-7|NA|NA|TRBV15
CATSRDLIGGRYEQYF
TGTGCCACCAGCAGAGATCTAATAGGGGGGCGTTACGAGCAGTACTTC
>TRBJ2-1|NA|NA|TRBV24-1
CATSDLSEQFF
TGTGCCACCAGTGATTTGAGTGAGCAGTTCTTC
>TRBJ2-7|NA|once|TRBV27
CASSLSNPGVYEQYF
TGTGCCAGCAGTTTATCTAACCCAGGGGTCTACGAGCAGTACTTC
>TRBJ2-4|NA|few|TRBV15
CATSRDRAGGNIQYF
TGTGCCACCAGCAGAGATCGGGCAGGGGGGAACATTCAGTACTTC
>TRBJ2-1|NA|NA|TRBV5-1
CASSLAGAGVHNEQFF
TGCGCCAGCAGCTTGGCCGGGGCAGGGGTCCACAATGAGCAGTTCTTC
>TRBJ2-1|NA|NA|TRBV10-3
CAISGTGRDNEQFF
TGTGCCATCAGTGGGACAGGGAGGGACAATGAGCAGTTCTTC
>TRBJ2-5|NA|NA|TRBV7-7
CASSFSPSQETQYF
TGTGCTAGCAGCTTTTCCCCCAGTCAAGAGACCCAGTACTTC
>TRBJ2-7|NA|NA|TRBV6-5
CASSYLWQSSHEQYF
TGTGCCAGCAGTTACTTGTGGCAGTCGTCCCACGAGCAGTACTTC
>TRBJ1-2|NA|NA|TRBV27
CASSFGPSNYGYTF
TGTGCCAGCAGTTTTGGGCCTTCTAACTATGGCTACACCTTC
>TRBJ2-7|TRBD1|NA|TRBV28
CASSQGQGLSYEQYF
TGTGCCAGCAGTCAAGGACAGGGCCTCTCCTACGAGCAGTACTTC
>TRBJ1-1|NA|NA|TRBV6-1
CATKEGLQAFF
TGTGCCACCAAGGAGGGGCTCCAAGCTTTCTTT
>TRBJ2-1|NA|few|TRBV28
CASSSGRSSYNEQFF
TGTGCCAGCAGTTCGGGGCGGAGCTCCTACAATGAGCAGTTCTTC
>TRBJ2-1|TRBD2|few|TRBV6-4
CASSDREGEGNEQFF
TGTGCCAGCAGTGACCGGGAGGGCGAGGGGAATGAGCAGTTCTTC
>TRBJ2-5|NA|NA|TRBV2
CASSEARLGQSQETQYF
TGTGCCAGCAGTGAAGCCCGGCTTGGACAGAGCCAAGAGACCCAGTACTTC
>TRBJ2-7|NA|NA|TRBV10-1
CASSETGGYEQYF
TGCGCCAGCAGCGAGACAGGAGGGTACGAGCAGTACTTC
>TRBJ2-7|TRBD1|NA|TRBV4-1
CASSQVDRVITYEQYF
TGCGCCAGCAGCCAAGTTGACAGGGTGATTACCTACGAGCAGTACTTC
>TRBJ1-2|NA|once|TRBV6-2/TRBV6-3
CASSYSRTGQTSNHNYGYTF
TGTGCCAGCAGTTACTCGAGAACTGGACAGACATCAAACCATAACTATGGCTACACCTTC
>TRBJ2-1|NA|NA|TRBV27
CASSEIENNEQFF
TGTGCCAGCAGCGAGATAGAGAACAATGAGCAGTTCTTC
>TRBJ1-2|TRBD1|NA|TRBV2
CASYRGLNYGYTF
TGTGCCAGCTACAGGGGACTTAACTATGGCTACACCTTC